These T cell receptor beta chains were read from a single sample in a study of blood T cell repertoires in COVID-19. Profiled with immunoSEQ multiplex PCR; TCRdb holds only in-frame clones, not every one. The sample lists about 24,000 clones; roughly nine tenths were seen once. The sequenced sample consisted of peripheral blood. The source is a human donor in a cohort sampled during active COVID-19. Both conserved end residues are part of each CDR3. D genes are given only for firm matches. Some rows mark clone size as missing; the rest say once, few, many or name a class of expanded clone.

d_gene | j_gene | v_gene | abundance | CDR3aa | CDR3nt
NA | TRBJ1-2 | TRBV4-3 | NA | CASMQDAGSSGYTF | TGCGCCAGCATGCAAGATGCGGGTTCCTCTGGCTACACCTTC
NA | TRBJ1-2 | TRBV27 | NA | CASRRAAGKGGAYGYTF | TGTGCCAGCAGGAGGGCTGCAGGGAAAGGGGGGGCTTATGGCTACACCTTC
TRBD1 | TRBJ2-7 | TRBV6-5 | NA | CASQRSGTESYEQYF | TGTGCCAGCCAAAGATCCGGGACAGAGTCCTACGAGCAGTACTTC
NA | TRBJ1-2 | TRBV30 | NA | CAWSVQSTGGYTF | TGTGCCTGGAGTGTACAGTCAACTGGGGGCTACACCTTC
NA | TRBJ1-4 | TRBV5-6 | NA | CASSLRYQGDEKLFF | TGTGCCAGCAGCTTGCGGTACCAGGGTGATGAAAAACTGTTTTTT
NA | TRBJ2-1 | TRBV30 | NA | CAWSVRGAKYNEQFF | TGTGCCTGGAGTGTCCGGGGGGCAAAATACAATGAGCAGTTCTTC
TRBD2 | TRBJ2-1 | TRBV7-6 | NA | CASSLTSGSNEQFF | TGTGCCAGCAGCTTGACTAGCGGGAGCAATGAGCAGTTCTTC
NA | TRBJ2-5 | TRBV11-3 | NA | CASSQLGYPQETQYF | TGTGCCAGCAGCCAACTAGGATACCCCCAAGAGACCCAGTACTTC
NA | TRBJ1-5 | TRBV6-5 | NA | CASIPGGANNQPQHF | TGTGCCAGCATCCCTGGGGGGGCCAACAATCAGCCCCAGCATTTT
NA | TRBJ1-2 | TRBV29-1 | NA | CSGFSADGYTF | TGCAGCGGATTCTCCGCGGATGGCTACACCTTC
NA | TRBJ2-7 | TRBV6-6 | once | CASSLPGLNNYEQYF | TGTGCCAGCAGCCTCCCGGGACTGAATAACTACGAGCAGTACTTC
TRBD1 | TRBJ2-7 | TRBV6-5 | NA | CASRVLQGARYEQYF | TGTGCCAGCAGGGTACTACAGGGGGCGAGGTACGAGCAGTACTTC
NA | TRBJ1-3 | TRBV5-1 | NA | CASSLGQAWGNTIYF | TGCGCCAGCAGCTTGGGTCAGGCGTGGGGAAACACCATATATTTT
TRBD1 | TRBJ1-2 | TRBV3-1/TRBV3-2 | NA | CASSLLGTGVGYGYTF | TGTGCCAGCAGCCTTCTCGGGACAGGGGTGGGGTATGGCTACACCTTC
NA | TRBJ1-2 | TRBV6-5 | NA | CASSYGVRDSYGYTF | TGTGCCAGCAGTTACGGGGTCAGGGATAGCTATGGCTACACCTTC
NA | TRBJ1-5 | TRBV6-5 | NA | CASRGEVWDQPQHF | TGTGCCAGCAGGGGGGAGGTTTGGGATCAGCCCCAGCATTTT
TRBD1 | TRBJ1-1 | TRBV6-5 | NA | CASRLDRGNTEAFF | TGTGCCAGCAGACTAGACAGGGGGAACACTGAAGCTTTCTTT
TRBD1 | TRBJ1-1 | TRBV10-1 | NA | CASSSGQMNTEAFF | TGCGCCAGCAGCTCGGGACAGATGAACACTGAAGCTTTCTTT
NA | TRBJ1-5 | TRBV4-3 | NA | CASSQGPRSQPQHF | TGCGCCAGCAGCCAAGGGCCCAGATCTCAGCCCCAGCATTTT
NA | TRBJ2-1 | TRBV27 | NA | CASSLMGAAPNNEQFF | TGTGCCAGCAGTTTAATGGGTGCGGCTCCAAACAATGAGCAGTTCTTC
NA | TRBJ1-1 | TRBV11-2 | NA | CASSLVIMGGVAEAFF | TGTGCCAGCAGCTTAGTAATCATGGGCGGGGTGGCTGAAGCTTTCTTT
TRBD2 | TRBJ2-1 | TRBV14 | NA | CASSKDVAGGEQFF | TGTGCCAGCAGCAAAGACGTAGCGGGAGGTGAGCAGTTCTTC